A single sample gave rise to the 11 T cell receptor beta chains below, sequenced in a study of beta chain features in type 1 diabetes. Study observations and caveats: When Type 1 diabetes patients were examined, their TCRB CDR3s proved moderately but significantly shorter in all four CD4+ subsets.

No antigen has been identified for these receptors. As every portion of the isolated RNA was reverse transcribed, the sequencing read expressed TCRB transcripts. Generated by immunoSEQ multiplex PCR, the TCRdb table keeps only in-frame clones and is missing some. The sample includes about 650,000 clones, over 10% of them seen just once. Sequencing used naive CD4+ T cells from blood. These receptors were taken from a man in his thirties or forties with type 1 diabetes.

This clone has a handful of counts. The V call is TRBV25-1, the J call TRBJ1-2; 8 nucleotides align to TRBD1. Germline values: CDR1 MGHDK, CDR2 SYGVNS. This CDR3 comprises 16 residues. J lost 7 bases, V lost 0 bases, and 10 bases had no gene match. The CDR3: CASSEYRIQGEGGYTF. In DNA, the CDR3 is TGTGCCAGCAGTGAATACCGAATACAGGGGGAGGGTGGCTACACCTTC.

This chain uses TRBV18 with TRBJ2-7; D remains ambiguous. The CDR3 runs to 16 residues. Germline V CDR1 and CDR2: KGHSH, LQKENI. V dropped 2 bases and J dropped 5 bases, with 19 bases sitting between them. CDR3 sequence reads: CASSPTNYIQSHEQYF. The CDR3 bases are TGTGCCAGCTCACCAACAAACTATATCCAATCGCACGAGCAGTACTTC.

The chain links TRBV7-2 to TRBJ1-1, with TRBD1 identical over 8 bases. Germline CDR1 and CDR2: SGHTA and FQGNSA. CDR3 length: 15 residues. V lost 4 bases and J lost 2; bases outside the gene matches: 6. The chain's CDR3 is CASSSQTGANTEAFF. The CDR3 DNA is TGTGCCAGCAGCTCTCAGACAGGGGCTAACACTGAAGCTTTCTTT. The full variable domain, completed using reference TRBV7-2 and TRBJ1-1, is GAGVSQSPSNKVTEKGKDVELRCDPISGHTALYWYRQSLGQGLEFLIYFQGNSAPDKSGLPSDRFSAERTGGSVSTLTIQRTQQEDSAVYLCASSSQTGANTEAFFGQGTRLTVV.

The sample holds a few counts of this clone. V usage is TRBV2 and J usage is TRBJ1-2; 8 bases map to TRBD1. The CDR3 contains 14 residues. J gave up 4 bases and V 1 base, and 2 bases lay outside the gene matches. Germline V CDR1 and CDR2: SNHLY, FYNNEI. In DNA form, the CDR3 reads TGTGCCAGCAGTGAAGGACAGGGGATCTATGGCTACACCTTC. It is translated as CASSEGQGIYGYTF.

The chain is built from TRBV5-4 and TRBJ1-2, with 9 bases matching TRBD1. Looked up from germline, CDR1 is SGHNT and CDR2 is YYREEE (reference sequence). There are 15 residues in the CDR3. V was pared by 0 bases and J by 9 bases, with 9 bases of the junction left unmatched. Here the CDR3 reads CASSLDRDRVYRYTF. In nucleotides, the CDR3 is TGTGCCAGCAGCTTGGACCGGGACAGGGTGTACCGCTACACCTTC.

This clone was observed a handful of times. The CDR3 reads CASSLSGQGIYGYTF. The CDR3 DNA reads TGTGCCAGCAGTTTATCAGGGCAGGGTATCTATGGCTACACCTTC. This sequence joins TRBV27 and TRBJ1-2; maybe TRBD1 (5 bases). V was cut by 0 bases and J by 4 bases, with 12 bases left in between. Germline-derived CDR1 and CDR2 are MNHEY and SMNVEV (reference sequence). This CDR3 region has 15 residues.

This clone has a handful of counts. The rearrangement joins TRBV5-6 to TRBJ2-2; D remains ambiguous. The CDR3 covers 12 residues. The V gene's germline CDR1 is SGHDT and CDR2 YYEEEE. V was pared by 4 bases and J by 4 bases, with 5 bases between. The CDR3 bases are TGTGCCAGCAGCCGAGTCACCGGGGAGCTGTTTTTT. It translates to CASSRVTGELFF. The full variable domain, rest sourced from reference TRBV5-6 and TRBJ2-2, is DAGVTQSPTHLIKTRGQQVTLRCSPKSGHDTVSWYQQALGQGPQFIFQYYEEEERQRGNFPDRFSGHQFPNYSSELNVNALLLGDSALYLCASSRVTGELFFGEGSRLTVL.

This chain uses TRBV5-4 with TRBJ1-6, with a weak D call TRBD1 (5 bases). Per the germline V gene, CDR1 is SGHNT and CDR2 is YYREEE (reference sequence). V lost 4 bases and J 10 bases, leaving 18 bases between the germline ends. The CDR3 totals 15 residues. CDR3 sequence reads: CASSQYRDETSPLHF. The CDR3, as DNA: TGTGCCAGCAGCCAATATAGGGACGAAACATCACCCCTCCACTTT.

This clone was detected only a few times. The chain combines TRBV18 with TRBJ2-7, with 7 positions matching TRBD2. The V and J ends lost 0 bases and 6 bases, in that order; junction bases with no gene match: 5. Germline CDR1 is KGHSH and CDR2 is LQKENI. The CDR3 loop spans 14 amino acids. For the CDR3, the DNA is TGTGCCAGCTCACCACCCACCAGGGAGGGCGAGCAGTACTTC. Residues: CASSPPTREGEQYF. Drawing the rest from reference TRBV18 and TRBJ2-7, the complete variable domain is NAGVMQNPRHLVRRRGQEARLRCSPMKGHSHVYWYRQLPEEGLKFMVYLQKENIIDESGMPKERFSAEFPKEGPSILRIQQVVRGDSAAYFCASSPPTREGEQYFGPGTRLTVT.

This chain links TRBV14 with TRBJ2-1, with 7 bases aligning to TRBD1. Trimming cost V 1 base and J 4 bases; bases outside gene matches: 22. CDR3 length equals 21 residues. CDR1 SGHDN and CDR2 FVKESK come from the germline V gene. Here the CDR3 DNA reads TGTGCCAGCAGCCAAGGAGTGCCCGGGACAGCCTTCGTTGGCCCTTACAATGAGCAGTTCTTC. Its translation is CASSQGVPGTAFVGPYNEQFF.

The chain links TRBV4-2 to TRBJ2-5, with 11 positions matching TRBD2. The V gene's germline CDR1 is LGHNA and CDR2 YNFKEQ. V dropped 4 bases and J dropped 5; count of bases not matched to a gene: 9. The CDR3 covers 16 residues. CDR3 coding DNA: TGTGCCAGCAGCCTCCTAACTAGCGGGGGCCGGGAGACCCAGTACTTC. Amino acids: CASSLLTSGGRETQYF.